This T cell receptor (beta chain) was recovered during a study of regulatory T cells in long-lasting Graves disease (dated by TCRdb to the early 2020s). General notes on the study: Patients with newly diagnosed Graves' disease had been on antithyroid drugs for under 3 months. This study used TCR sequencing and RNA sequencing of peripheral blood to compare persistent Graves' disease patients against newly diagnosed Graves' disease patients. The study was conducted in China and was registered as a clinical trial. A total of about 35 samples underwent TCR sequencing, from about 13 patients with persistent Graves' disease and around 20 patients with newly diagnosed Graves' disease. The paper's findings and limits, for the study overall: TRBV28, TRBJ1-2 and TRBJ2-5 were preferentially used in persistent disease, while TRBV20-1 and TRBJ2-1 were favored in newly diagnosed disease. More public clonotypes were shared among persistent patients (around 2,600) than among newly diagnosed patients (966). Lower TCR Shannon entropy and fewer highly expanded clones were observed in persistent Graves' disease patients than in newly diagnosed patients, which suggested clonal expansion. The small sample size was acknowledged by the authors as a limitation that may reduce accuracy. Sequencing and analysis were limited to the TCR beta chain. Peripheral blood alone was examined, since thyroid tissue, which constituted the primary lesion, could not be accessed.

The sample's time point label, in plain terms: newly diagnosed GD, antithyroid drugs for less than 3 months. For both TCR sequencing and RNA sequencing, RNA was extracted from PBMCs using TRIzol. Graves' disease was diagnosed according to American Thyroid Association guidelines. The patients came from an endocrinology department in Xi'an, China. Each patient gave 7 to 9.5 milliliters of peripheral blood, collected in an EDTA anticoagulant tube. Ficoll Paque Plus density gradient separation was used to isolate PBMCs, and no further T cell sorting was performed. An Agilent 2100 Bioanalyzer and agarose gel were used to assess RNA quality, and a NanoDrop 2000 was used to measure RNA concentration. Sequences MNHEY (CDR1) and SMNVEV (CDR2) are obtained from the germline V gene (reference sequence). The CDR3 contains 15 residues, cysteine and phenylalanine counted. Of the read, only the CDR3 DNA is kept; its 45 bases are in frame from base 1. Trimming accounts for 0 bases at V and 4 bases at J, while the number of junction bases matched to no gene is 1.

The library was made by multiplex PCR. TCRdb lists the instrument as Illumina HiSeq 4000. To build TCR beta libraries, CDR3 regions were amplified by Arm-PCR using iRepertoire HTBI primers. PCR products were gel purified before sequencing. On the study's bioinformatics: A total of fewer than 65 TRBV and approximately 15 TRBJ segments were identified across samples and were used for gene usage analysis of CDR3 amino acid clonotypes. COPE and FqMerger were used to merge the filtered high-quality paired reads into contigs. Contigs were aligned with BLAST to IMGT TRBV, TRBD and TRBJ reference genes, and CDR3 was defined per IMGT. Highly expanded clones were defined as clonotypes with a frequency above 0.1%. Shannon entropy was used to measure repertoire diversity, and the Gini coefficient was used to measure V-J evenness. Public clonotypes were defined as clonotypes shared by more than one individual. Using fastp at Q25 and MiXCR, TCRdb reprocessed the public reads and kept productive beta chains. Every distinct CDR3 protein forms one entry, paired with its most common genes and DNA. None of the V and J calls come from the authors' own analysis; TCRdb made them. This sample has about 300,000 distinct CDR3 sequences in its table, and more than 15% of those were observed once. About 38% of the sample comes from the top ten.

This clonotype was seen ten or more times. Its cognate antigen has yet to be identified. The sample holds no much larger clone one base away, and base qualities are not on file. The chain is encoded by TRBV27 joined to TRBJ1-1; 11 of the junction bases match TRBD1. This clonotype was obtained from a female donor with Graves disease. Sequenced here: peripheral blood mononuclear cells (PBMCs), sampled at new diagnosis, from a patient treated with antithyroid drugs. The encoded CDR3 is CASSLSGTGGTEAFF. The DNA reads as follows: TGTGCCAGCAGTTTATCAGGGACAGGGGGCACTGAAGCTTTCTTT.